This entry describes one T cell receptor beta chain. Its antigen is still unknown. The data are from a study of neoadjuvant nivolumab and ipilimumab in lung cancer. Whole-study results and caveats: TCR receptors were sequenced in few samples. Blood richness before therapy tracked richness in tumors resected after neoadjuvant therapy.

Only in-frame clones appear in the TCRdb table, and some are missing; sequencing was by immunoSEQ multiplex PCR. The sample lists about 10,000 clones, about four fifths seen once, with over 3% in the top ten. This TCR was recovered from an adult with non-small cell lung cancer. The material sequenced was peripheral blood, taken before neoadjuvant nivolumab, alone or with ipilimumab.

CDR3 protein: CASSVQGSYEQYF. In DNA, the CDR3 is TGCGCCAGCAGCGTACAGGGGTCCTACGAGCAGTACTTC. The V gene is TRBV5-1, the J gene TRBJ2-7; 7 bases are shared with TRBD1. There are 13 residues in the CDR3. Per the germline V gene, CDR1 is SGHRS and CDR2 is YFSETQ. J gave up 1 base and V 4 bases, and 2 bases lay outside the gene matches.